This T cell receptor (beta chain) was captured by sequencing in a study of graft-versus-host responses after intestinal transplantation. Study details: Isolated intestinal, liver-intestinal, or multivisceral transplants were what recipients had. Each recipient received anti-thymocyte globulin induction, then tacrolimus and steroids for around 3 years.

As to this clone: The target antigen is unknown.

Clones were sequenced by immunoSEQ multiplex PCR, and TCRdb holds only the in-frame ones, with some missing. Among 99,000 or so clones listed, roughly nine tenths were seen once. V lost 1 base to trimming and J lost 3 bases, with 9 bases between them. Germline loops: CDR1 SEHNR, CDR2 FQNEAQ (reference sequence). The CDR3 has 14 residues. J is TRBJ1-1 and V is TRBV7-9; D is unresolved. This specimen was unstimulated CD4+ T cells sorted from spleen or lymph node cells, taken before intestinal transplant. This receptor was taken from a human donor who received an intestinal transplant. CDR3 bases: TGTGCCAGCAGCTTAGATGGGTGGGACACTGAAGCTTTCTTT. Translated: CASSLDGWDTEAFF.